The clone carrying this TCR beta chain was detected a few times. The data stem from a study of OX40 agonist ivuxolimab in advanced cancers. Assay used: immunoSEQ multiplex PCR; TCRdb lists only in-frame clones, some missing. The table includes roughly 73,000 clones, almost 90% detected once. Trimming pared 2 bases from V and 0 bases from J, leaving 8 bases between. CDR3 size: 14 residues. CDR1 and CDR2 from the germline V gene are SGHDT and YYEEEE. The chain is built from TRBV5-6 and TRBJ1-1, with D hard to call. The TCR comes from an adult with an advanced solid tumor such as melanoma, head and neck, liver or kidney cancer. The input for sequencing was CD4+ or CD8+ T cells sorted from blood, taken in a trial of the OX40 agonist ivuxolimab. The CDR3 loop reads CASSFGNLNTEAFF. CDR3 nucleotide sequence: TGTGCCAGCAGCTTTGGCAACCTGAACACTGAAGCTTTCTTT.